The rows below give T cell receptor beta chains drawn from one sample of a study of tumor and adjacent non-tumor tissue in lung cancer. TCRdb independently ran MiXCR on the multiplex PCR reads; one entry per CDR3 protein. The table shows around 76,000 distinct CDR3 sequences, with approximately 82% occurring only once. The sequenced material came from distant non-tumor lung tissue. Every receptor here comes from a man between 65 and 80 years old with non-small cell lung cancer. Both conserved end residues are part of each CDR3. The D gene is left open where the match is weak. For some rows the clone size is stated as once, few or many, or as a class when expanded; others skip it.

d_call j_call v_call clone_size cdr3_aa cdr3_nt
- TRBJ2-5 TRBV12-3/TRBV12-4 - CASSRLEGVVETQYF TGTGCCAGCAGCAGGCTAGAGGGAGTGGTGGAGACCCAATACTTC
- TRBJ1-2 TRBV10-1 - CASSDSTGQPYGYSF TGCGCCAGCAGTGACTCGACAGGCCAACCCTATGGCTACTCCTTC
- TRBJ2-1 TRBV24-1 - CVTSLEGRVQFF TGTGTCACCAGTTTAGAGGGCCGGGTGCAGTTCTTC
- TRBJ1-1 TRBV5-5 - CVSSYKPGRGAGMTEAFF TGTGTCAGCAGTTACAAGCCAGGTCGGGGGGCGGGTATGACTGAAGCTTTCTTT
TRBD2 TRBJ2-1 TRBV5-4 - CISSLVGGAKNERFF TGTATCAGTAGCTTGGTCGGGGGGGCCAAGAATGAGCGGTTCTTC
- TRBJ2-3 TRBV20-1 - CSVGSGTGDTQYF TGCAGTGTTGGCAGCGGGACAGGAGATACGCAGTATTTT
TRBD2 TRBJ2-7 TRBV7-8 - CASSSSGLAGIYENYF TGTGCCAGCAGCTCGTCCGGACTAGCGGGAATTTACGAGAATTACTTC
- TRBJ1-1 TRBV11-3 - CAGSFQDRTLNIEAFF TGTGCCGGCAGCTTCCAGGACAGAACACTGAACATTGAAGCTTTCTTT
- TRBJ2-7 TRBV29-1 - CSASGTKPEQYF TGCAGCGCCTCGGGGACGAAGCCCGAGCAGTACTTC
TRBD1 TRBJ1-2 TRBV5-5 - CVSSLYQGGNYGYTF TGTGTCAGCAGCTTGTATCAGGGGGGTAACTATGGGTACACCTTC
- TRBJ2-7 TRBV28 - CANRNPSGPSDEQYF TGTGCCAACAGAAATCCCTCCGGGCCCTCGGATGAGCAGTACTTT
- TRBJ2-3 TRBV20-1 - CSARDLGLTGSGWTETQYF TGCAGTGCTAGGGATCTTGGGCTAACGGGAAGCGGGTGGACAGAAACGCAGTATTTT
- TRBJ2-7 TRBV6-6 many CASTKNLGHYEQYF TGTGCCAGCACTAAAAATTTGGGGCATTACGAGCAGTACTTC
- TRBJ2-7 TRBV5-4 many CASSLGALAPNEQYF TGTGCCAGCAGCTTGGGGGCGCTAGCTCCTAACGAGCAGTACTTC
- TRBJ1-2 TRBV29-1 - CSVLPYQSSREDGYTF TGCAGCGTTCTCCCCTATCAATCATCGAGAGAAGATGGCTACACCTTC
- TRBJ2-3 TRBV4-3 few CANSQVSSGDTQYF TGCGCCAATAGCCAAGTTAGTTCCGGGGATACGCAGTATTTT
TRBD2 TRBJ2-3 TRBV6-2/TRBV6-3 - CASSYQTSGSDTQYF TGTGCCAGCAGTTACCAGACTAGCGGGTCAGATACACAGTATTTT
TRBD1 TRBJ2-1 TRBV11-3 many CASSNILGTEHNEQFF TGTGCCAGCAGTAACATACTAGGGACAGAACACAATGAGCAGTTCTTC
- TRBJ2-7 TRBV5-6 - CASNSVVRVRSYEQYF TGTGCCAGCAACTCCGTTGTCCGGGTCAGGAGCTACGAGCAGTACTTC
- TRBJ1-1 TRBV5-5 - CTSSSFTVNTEAFF TGTACCAGTAGCTCTTTTACGGTGAACACTGAAGCTTTCTTT
TRBD1 TRBJ2-3 TRBV28 - CASNLTETGGIDTQYF TGTGCCAGTAATTTGACAGAGACAGGGGGCATAGATACGCAGTATTTT
TRBD2 TRBJ2-3 TRBV12-3/TRBV12-4 - CASITSGLAGEAQYF TGTGCCAGCATAACCTCGGGACTAGCGGGGGAGGCGCAGTATTTT
- TRBJ2-1 TRBV6-1 - CASSGTREFDGQFF TGTGCCAGCAGTGGGACAAGGGAATTCGATGGGCAGTTCTTC
- TRBJ2-3 TRBV24-1 - CATQGKVGYRTDTQCF TGTGCCACACAAGGTAAAGTGGGTTACCGCACAGATACGCAGTGTTTT
- TRBJ2-7 TRBV29-1 - CSVGASGIHEQYF TGCAGCGTTGGGGCAAGTGGAATACACGAGCAGTACTTC
- TRBJ2-6 TRBV28 once CASSSLRDSGASVLTF TGTGCCAGCAGTTCTCTCAGGGACTCTGGGGCCAGCGTCCTGACTTTC
TRBD1 TRBJ2-7 TRBV14 - CVSGHLNRAGGYSF TGTGTCAGCGGCCACCTCAATAGGGCAGGGGGTTATTCTTTC
- TRBJ1-1 TRBV15 - CATSIGLIRELVMNTEAFF TGTGCCACCAGCATTGGTCTAATCAGGGAGCTGGTCATGAACACTGAAGCTTTCTTT
TRBD2 TRBJ2-1 TRBV4-1 once CASSHAHSPSGFNEQFF TGCGCCAGCAGCCACGCCCATTCCCCTAGCGGCTTCAATGAGCAGTTCTTC
TRBD2 TRBJ2-1 TRBV24-1 - CATSDSVAGVGNEQFF TGTGCCACCAGTGATTCGGTAGCGGGAGTGGGGAATGAGCAGTTCTTC
TRBD1 TRBJ2-7 TRBV6-2/TRBV6-3 - CVSSIKTGFNDEQYF TGTGTCAGCAGTATTAAGACAGGGTTTAACGACGAGCAGTACTTC
- TRBJ2-6 TRBV28 - CASSSLRSYGANVLTF TGTGCCAGCAGTTCTCTCAGGAGCTATGGGGCCAACGTCCTGACTTTC
TRBD1 TRBJ1-2 TRBV28 many CASSYTGGTNGYTF TGTGCCAGCAGTTACACAGGGGGGACGAATGGCTACACCTTC
- TRBJ2-1 TRBV11-1 - CASGLPPLDEQFF TGTGCCAGCGGCTTACCTCCGCTGGATGAGCAGTTCTTC
- TRBJ1-1 TRBV15 - CATSIGLVRELVMNTEAFF TGTGCCACCAGCATTGGTCTAGTCAGGGAGCTGGTCATGAACACTGAAGCTTTCTTT
- TRBJ2-5 TRBV6-2/TRBV6-3 many CASSYGGRDQETQYF TGTGCCAGCAGTTACGGCGGACGGGACCAAGAGACCCAGTACTTC
- TRBJ1-2 TRBV12-3/TRBV12-4 - CASGSDEGYTF TGTGCCAGTGGTTCAGACGAAGGCTACACCTTC
- TRBJ2-2 TRBV11-2 - CAGSPGVPTTGELFF TGTGCCGGCAGTCCCGGGGTACCGACCACCGGGGAGCTGTTTTTT